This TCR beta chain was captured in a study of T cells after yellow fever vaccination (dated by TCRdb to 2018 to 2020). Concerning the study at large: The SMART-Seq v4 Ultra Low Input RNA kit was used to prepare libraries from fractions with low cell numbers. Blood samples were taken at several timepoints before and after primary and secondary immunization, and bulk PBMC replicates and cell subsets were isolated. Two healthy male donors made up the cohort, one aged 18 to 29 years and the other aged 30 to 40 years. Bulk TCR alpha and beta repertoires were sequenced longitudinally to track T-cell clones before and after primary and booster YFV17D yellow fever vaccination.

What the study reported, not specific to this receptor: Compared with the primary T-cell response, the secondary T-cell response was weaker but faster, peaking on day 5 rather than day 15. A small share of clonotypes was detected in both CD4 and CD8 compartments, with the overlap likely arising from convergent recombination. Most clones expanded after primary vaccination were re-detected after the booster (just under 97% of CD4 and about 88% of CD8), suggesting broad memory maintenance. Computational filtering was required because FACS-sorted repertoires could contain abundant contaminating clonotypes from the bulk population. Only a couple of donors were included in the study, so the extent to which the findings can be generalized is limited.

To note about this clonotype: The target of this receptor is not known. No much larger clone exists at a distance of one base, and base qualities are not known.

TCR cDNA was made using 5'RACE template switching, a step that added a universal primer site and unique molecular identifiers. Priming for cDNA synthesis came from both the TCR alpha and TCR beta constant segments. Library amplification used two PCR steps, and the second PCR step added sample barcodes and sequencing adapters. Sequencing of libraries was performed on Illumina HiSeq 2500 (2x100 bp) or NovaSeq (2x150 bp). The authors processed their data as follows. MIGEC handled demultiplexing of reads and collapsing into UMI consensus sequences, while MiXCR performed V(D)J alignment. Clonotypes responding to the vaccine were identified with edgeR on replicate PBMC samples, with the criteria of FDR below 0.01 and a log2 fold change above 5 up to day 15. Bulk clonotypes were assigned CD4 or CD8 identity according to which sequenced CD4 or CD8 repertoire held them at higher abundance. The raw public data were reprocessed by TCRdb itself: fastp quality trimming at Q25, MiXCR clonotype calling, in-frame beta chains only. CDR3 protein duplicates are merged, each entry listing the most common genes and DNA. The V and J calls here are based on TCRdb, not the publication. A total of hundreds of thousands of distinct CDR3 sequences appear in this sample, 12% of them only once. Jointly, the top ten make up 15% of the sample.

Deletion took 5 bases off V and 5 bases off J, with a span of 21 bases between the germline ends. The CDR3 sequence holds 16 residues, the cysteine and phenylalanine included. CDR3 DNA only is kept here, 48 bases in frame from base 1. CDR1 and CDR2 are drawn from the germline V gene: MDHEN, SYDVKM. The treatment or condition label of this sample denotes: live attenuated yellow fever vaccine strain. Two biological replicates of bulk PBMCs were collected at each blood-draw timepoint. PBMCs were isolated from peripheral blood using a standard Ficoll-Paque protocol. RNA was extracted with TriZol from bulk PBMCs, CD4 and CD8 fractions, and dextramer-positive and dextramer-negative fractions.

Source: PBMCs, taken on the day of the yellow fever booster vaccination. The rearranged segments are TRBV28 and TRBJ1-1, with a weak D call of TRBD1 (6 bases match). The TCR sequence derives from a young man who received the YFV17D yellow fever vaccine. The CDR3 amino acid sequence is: CASSLGGNRVRTEAFF. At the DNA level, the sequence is TGTGCCAGCAGTCTGGGGGGGAACAGGGTTAGGACTGAAGCTTTCTTT. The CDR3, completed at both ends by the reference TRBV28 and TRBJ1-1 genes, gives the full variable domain DVKVTQSSRYLVKRTGEKVFLECVQDMDHENMFWYRQDPGLGLRLIYFSYDVKMKEKGDIPEGYSVSREKKERFSLILESASTNQTSMYLCASSLGGNRVRTEAFFGQGTRLTVV.